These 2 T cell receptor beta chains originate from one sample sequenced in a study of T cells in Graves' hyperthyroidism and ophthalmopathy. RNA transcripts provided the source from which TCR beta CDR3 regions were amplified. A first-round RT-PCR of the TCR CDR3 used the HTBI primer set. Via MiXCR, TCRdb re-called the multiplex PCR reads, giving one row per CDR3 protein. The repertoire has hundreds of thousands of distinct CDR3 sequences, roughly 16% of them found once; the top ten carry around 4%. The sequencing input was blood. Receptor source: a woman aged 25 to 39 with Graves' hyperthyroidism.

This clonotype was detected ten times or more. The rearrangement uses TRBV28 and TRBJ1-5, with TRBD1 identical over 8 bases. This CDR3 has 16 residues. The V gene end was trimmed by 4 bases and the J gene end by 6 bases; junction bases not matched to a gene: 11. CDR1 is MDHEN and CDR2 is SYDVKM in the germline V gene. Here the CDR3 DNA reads TGTGCCAGCAGTTGGGCGGCAGGGGGCGGGGGTCAGCCCCAGCATTTT. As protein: CASSWAAGGGGQPQHF.

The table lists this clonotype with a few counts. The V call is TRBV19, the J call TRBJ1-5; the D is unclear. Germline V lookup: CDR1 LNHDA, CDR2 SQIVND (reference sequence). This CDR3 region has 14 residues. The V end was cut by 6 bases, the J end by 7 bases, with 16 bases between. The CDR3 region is CASSFLGPLQPQHF. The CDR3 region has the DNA TGTGCCAGTAGCTTTCTAGGACCGCTACAGCCCCAGCATTTT.